The clone carrying this TCR beta chain was picked up one time. Antigen unknown. Repertoires were generated with immunoSEQ multiplex PCR, while TCRdb's copy carries only in-frame clones and drops some. The repertoire consists of some 180,000 clones, with 92% occurring once and the leading ten covering 1.6%. Trimming removed 5 bases from V and 4 bases from J, with 17 bases in between. Germline lookup yields CDR1 SGHTA and CDR2 FQGTGA. CDR3 length: 15 amino acids. This sample was included in a study of T cell responses to AZD1222 COVID-19 vaccine. Study observations and caveats: There were mostly white British donors and more females than males, and clonal diversity was possibly underestimated. Spike-specific TCR breadth and depth both grew after two AZD1222 doses. Distributed over spike, vaccine-associated CD4 TCRs predominated at 160-218 and 743-854. The study identified only six AZD1222 recipients as seropositive at baseline.

This clonotype was sampled from an adult in good health. Material: peripheral blood, obtained on day 0 of AZD1222 vaccination. This chain connects TRBV7-3 to TRBJ2-5; no clear D gene. The CDR3: CASSPPGEPGETQYF. CDR3 DNA sequence: TGTGCCAGCAGCCCCCCGGGTGAACCCGGAGAGACCCAGTACTTC. The variable domain in full, with the rest retrieved from reference TRBV7-3 and TRBJ2-5, is GAGVSQTPSNKVTEKGKYVELRCDPISGHTALYWYRQSLGQGPEFLIYFQGTGAADDSGLPNDRFFAVRPEGSVSTLKIQRTERGDSAVYLCASSPPGEPGETQYFGPGTRLLVL.